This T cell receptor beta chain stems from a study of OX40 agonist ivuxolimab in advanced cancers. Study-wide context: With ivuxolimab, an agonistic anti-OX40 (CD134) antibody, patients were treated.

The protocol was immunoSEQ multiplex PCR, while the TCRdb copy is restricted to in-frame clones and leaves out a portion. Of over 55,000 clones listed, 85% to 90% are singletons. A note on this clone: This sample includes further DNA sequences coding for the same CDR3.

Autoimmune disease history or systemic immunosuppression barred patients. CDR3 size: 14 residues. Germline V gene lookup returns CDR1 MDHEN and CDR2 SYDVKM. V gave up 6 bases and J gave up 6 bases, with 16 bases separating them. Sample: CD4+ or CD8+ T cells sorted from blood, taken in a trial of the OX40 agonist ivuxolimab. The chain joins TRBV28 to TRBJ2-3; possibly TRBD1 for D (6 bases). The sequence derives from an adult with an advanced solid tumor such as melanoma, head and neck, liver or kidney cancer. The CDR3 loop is CASSRQDGQDTQYF. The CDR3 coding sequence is TGTGCCAGCAGCCGACAGGATGGGCAGGATACGCAGTATTTT.